Below, one TCR beta chain is given with its context. This sample was taken from a study of blood T cell repertoires in COVID-19. In the study overall: Acute and convalescent COVID-19 specimens originated in the United States, Italy and Spain.

The CDR3 totals 16 residues. The germline CDR1 and CDR2 sequences are LGHNA and YSLEER. The V end lost 3 bases, the J end lost 2 bases, and 11 bases lay between the germline ends. Original handling: Amplified reference gene primers provided the basis for estimating nucleated cell counts. Sequencing was performed with immunoSEQ multiplex PCR; in TCRdb, only in-frame clones are kept and a portion is missing. V, J and clone size derive from that table, while D and trimming were established from the DNA sequence. The sample lists about 130,000 clones, 90% to 95% seen once, with around 2% in the top ten. The clonotype was recovered from a man aged 50 to 59 with COVID-19, enrolled during active disease. V and J are TRBV4-3 and TRBJ2-6; TRBD1 is a possible D gene (6 bases). The source material was peripheral blood. The CDR3 here is CASSQSTGTGANVLTF. In DNA form, the CDR3 reads TGCGCCAGCAGCCAGAGTACAGGGACTGGGGCCAACGTCCTGACTTTC.